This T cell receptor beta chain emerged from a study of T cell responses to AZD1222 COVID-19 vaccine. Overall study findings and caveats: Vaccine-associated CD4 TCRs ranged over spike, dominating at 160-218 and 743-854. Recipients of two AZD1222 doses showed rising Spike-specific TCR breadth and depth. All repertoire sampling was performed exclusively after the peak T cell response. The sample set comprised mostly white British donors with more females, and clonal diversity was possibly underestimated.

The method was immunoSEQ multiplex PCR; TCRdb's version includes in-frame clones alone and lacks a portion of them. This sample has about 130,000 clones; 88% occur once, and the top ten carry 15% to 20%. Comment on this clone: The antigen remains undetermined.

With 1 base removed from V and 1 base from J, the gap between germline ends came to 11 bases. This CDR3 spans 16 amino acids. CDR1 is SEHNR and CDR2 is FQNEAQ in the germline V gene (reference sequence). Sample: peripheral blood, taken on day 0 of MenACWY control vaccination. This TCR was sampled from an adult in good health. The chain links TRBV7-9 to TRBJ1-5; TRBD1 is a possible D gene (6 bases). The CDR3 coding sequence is TGTGCCAGCAGCTTAGTTGGTCAGGGGAGCAATCAGCCCCAGCATTTT. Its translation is CASSLVGQGSNQPQHF.